This T cell receptor beta chain originates from a study of T cell changes during pregnancy in multiple sclerosis. Clones were sequenced by immunoSEQ multiplex PCR, and TCRdb holds only the in-frame ones, with some missing. The repertoire holds 72,000 or so clones, around 93% seen once, with more than 2.5% in the top ten. The CDR3 is 15 amino acids. Per the germline V gene, CDR1 is SGHVS and CDR2 is FNYEAQ. Trimming pared 1 base from V and 1 base from J, leaving 10 bases between. The V and J genes are TRBV7-6 and TRBJ1-1; D is perhaps TRBD1 (5 bases). The sequences come from peripheral blood, collected in the second trimester of pregnancy. This clonotype originated in a female donor with multiple sclerosis, enrolled in a pregnancy study. This CDR3 is CASSLVGRENTEAFF. For the CDR3, the DNA is TGTGCCAGCAGCTTAGTAGGCAGGGAGAACACTGAAGCTTTCTTT.